Described below is a single TCR beta chain sequence and its context. Its target is unknown. This CDR3 contains 16 residues. Germline V gives CDR1 MNHNS, CDR2 SASEGT. V trimming: 4 bases; J trimming: 0 bases; junction bases outside the gene matches: 4. These data originate in a study of shared clonotypes between healthy human individuals. Study context: Sampling drew on donors who were two women and a few men aged 18 to 49.

Study outcomes and limitations: Across a few donors, naive CD4 shared roughly 5%, naive CD8 around 4%, memory CD4 roughly 2.4%, memory CD8 0.4%. A small donor pool kept down the genetic and exposure-history diversity that was represented.

Investigators divided CD4+ cells into CD45RA+ naive and CD45RA-negative memory subsets. The assay was immunoSEQ multiplex PCR, and TCRdb's table has in-frame clones only and misses some. There are 2 million to 2.5 million clones in the sample; around 95% occur only once, and roughly 0.13% lies in the top ten. The rearrangement joins TRBV6-1 to TRBJ2-3; 10 nucleotides agree with TRBD2. Sample: naive CD4+ T cells sorted from blood. Subset here: CD45RA+ positively selected. This TCR came from a man aged 18 to 30 in good health. DNA of the CDR3: TGTGCCAGCAGTGTAGGACTAGCGGCTAGCACAGATACGCAGTATTTT. Its protein is CASSVGLAASTDTQYF.